This T cell receptor (beta chain) was found in a study of shared clonotypes between healthy human individuals (dated by TCRdb to the early 2020s). Regarding the study in general: The cohort comprised a couple of women and a few men aged 18 to 49 years. For each donor, CD4 naive and CD4 memory were each given three plates, CD8 naive was given two plates, and CD8 memory was given one plate. Blood TCR repertoires of roughly five healthy adults were deeply sequenced to estimate repertoire size and the extent of clonotype sharing between individuals. To increase sequencing depth and limit assay-specific biases, different laboratories used diverse techniques to prepare libraries and sequence TCR repertoires. Per donor, leukapheresis produced somewhere between about 0.94 and 9 billion PBMCs.

The research as a whole found: The small number of donors limited the genetic and exposure-history diversity represented. Incomplete sequencing was indicated by rarefaction of sorted-subset datasets, despite the large sequencing depth. Across a handful of donors, about 5.2% of naive CD4, around 3.5% of naive CD8, roughly 2.2% of memory CD4, and around 0.4% of memory CD8 clonotypes were shared. Naive subsets generally had larger estimated clonotype richness than memory subsets did. Compared with non-shared clonotypes, clonotypes shared by all four sorted-subset donors had higher generation probabilities. Sampling was restricted to blood, and TCR repertoires in tissues likely differ from the TCR repertoires found in blood. Pairwise subsampling indicated that sequencing depth was expected to affect the degree of clonotype sharing among donors.

This clone was found once. There is no known antigen for this receptor. One base away there is no much larger clone; base qualities are not given. CD8 naive samples were obtained by positive selection for CCR7 among CD45RO-negative cells, yielding a CD45RA+CCR7+ population from which TemRA cells were excluded. The donors were healthy, HIV-negative adults with no recently reported acute infections or vaccinations. All donors were Caucasian adults living in Nashville, Tennessee, USA. Blood was collected by leukapheresis, and PBMCs were isolated by Ficoll-Histopaque density gradient centrifugation and then cryopreserved in liquid nitrogen vapor phase. Analytical flow cytometry was used to check the purity and quantity of each magnetically sorted T cell population. Each sorted fraction had its genomic DNA isolated and then quantified by UV absorbance on a Nanodrop 2000c. Using the deep immunoSEQ assay, multiplex PCR amplified TCR CDR3 regions from genomic DNA. Extracted genomic DNA from each cell subset was distributed evenly across all wells of several immunoSEQ 96-well plates, and each plate was treated as a replicate. For sorted subsets, each replicate PCR was loaded with about 200 ng genomic DNA, equivalent to about 33,000 T cell genomes. Purified libraries were measured with a Qubit 3.0 fluorometer, size-checked on a Bioanalyzer 2100, and measured again with the KAPA Library Quantification kit. Every immunoSEQ 96-well plate was sequenced on a dedicated single-read 150-cycle Illumina NextSeq 550 flow cell. The original pipeline was this. The immunoSEQ output contained only junctional sequences without quality scores, so filtering could not match that applied to full-length reads. Sequences were annotated with PyIR, a Python wrapper for IgBLAST v1.9, using IMGT germline references to assign V/J genes and CDR3. Reads with weak V/J assignments (E-value above 1e-6), missing CDR3, stop codons, out-of-frame junctions, or ambiguous translated residues were removed. A V3J clonotype was defined by an identical inferred V gene, J gene, and CDR3 amino acid sequence. Percentage overlap between repertoires was computed as shared unique clonotypes divided by the size of the smaller repertoire. RTK rarefaction, the Chao1 estimator, and Recon v2.1 estimates of unobserved clonotypes were used to assess repertoire richness. OLGA was used to compute generation probabilities for all TCRbeta clonotypes that the gDNA method yielded from a handful of donors. Not all clones reach the TCRdb copy of this immuneACCESS table, which keeps in-frame sequences only. Checked studies attribute under half of the gap to unresolved V genes and leave the rest unexplained. That table is the source of V, J and clone size, and D and trimming were worked out from the DNA. The table for this sample lists hundreds of thousands of clones; around 96% of them were counted only once. Of the sample, less than 0.12% falls within the top ten clones.

Spanning cysteine to phenylalanine, the CDR3 consists of 22 amino acids. Just CDR3 DNA is preserved here, 66 bases in frame from base 1. The chain is encoded by TRBV7-5 joined to TRBJ2-5; TRBD2 is taken as the D call from the table, unchecked against the DNA. TRBV7-5 corresponds to a pseudogene. This sequence originates from a woman aged 25 to 45 in good health. Sequenced material: naive CD8+ T cells sorted from blood. The intended sense of this specimen's cell subset or site label: CD45RA+CCR7+. The CDR3 reads CVRSSQLAPFLGLAVKRETQYF. The DNA sequence is TGTGTCAGAAGCTCACAACTGGCCCCCTTCCTTGGACTAGCGGTGAAGCGGGAGACCCAGTACTTC.